This T cell receptor beta chain was documented in a study of response to subunit inactivated influenza vaccine. Study observations and caveats: The authors suggested that few new T cells are recruited per seasonal influenza vaccination.

This clonotype turned up a few times. Its antigen remains unknown. A single record per CDR3 protein comes from TCRdb applying MiXCR to the RT-PCR reads. The sample shows 860,000 or so distinct CDR3 sequences, less than 25% of them seen only once. V shed 3 bases and J shed 5 bases, with 13 bases lying between them. In germline, CDR1 is LNHNV, CDR2 YYDKDF (reference sequence). The CDR3 spans 15 residues. This receptor was taken from a man in his fifties who received an inactivated influenza vaccine. Material: PBMCs from blood, obtained roughly 5 days after vaccination. The chain uses TRBV15 and TRBJ2-2; maybe TRBD1 (7 bases). The CDR3 sequence: CATSSRQGGTGELFF. The CDR3 DNA reads TGTGCCACCAGCAGCCGACAGGGAGGTACCGGGGAGCTGTTTTTT.